A selection of T cell receptor beta chains follows, all from one sample in a study of T cell repertoires in cytomegalovirus infection. TCRdb re-analysed the reads in MiXCR, keeping a single row per CDR3 protein. Altogether tens of thousands of distinct CDR3 sequences are present, 20% to 25% being singletons, with the ten largest covering roughly 90%. Their target antigens are unknown. The material was CD8+ T cells from cultured PBMCs, obtained from culture after CMV antigen stimulation. These receptors were taken from a human donor in good health (CMV status not recorded). Some clones in this sample may be carry-over from other donors' samples. Both conserved end residues are part of each CDR3. Each record gives: CDR3 DNA, CDR3 protein, J gene, clone size, D gene, V gene. A D gene is named only where the DNA matches it firmly. Clone size, where shown, is once, few, many, or a class for clones that have expanded.

cdr3_nt: TGTGCCAGCAGCCCGGGACAGGGGGCTAGAGAAAACATTCAGTACTTC
cdr3_aa: CASSPGQGARENIQYF
j_call: TRBJ2-4
clone_size: -
d_call: TRBD1
v_call: TRBV7-2

cdr3_nt: TGTGCCAGCAGTTACTCCGCCAGGGGAGTGTACAATGAGCAGTTCTTC
cdr3_aa: CASSYSARGVYNEQFF
j_call: TRBJ2-1
clone_size: few
d_call: -
v_call: TRBV6-5

cdr3_nt: TGTGCCAGCAGCTTAGTCGGACGACAGGGGAACAATGGCTACACCTTC
cdr3_aa: CASSLVGRQGNNGYTF
j_call: TRBJ1-2
clone_size: -
d_call: TRBD1
v_call: TRBV7-8

cdr3_nt: TGTGCCAGCAGCTTCGACGGAAACACCATATATTTT
cdr3_aa: CASSFDGNTIYF
j_call: TRBJ1-3
clone_size: -
d_call: -
v_call: TRBV7-2

cdr3_nt: TGTGCCAGCGCGTTTCGGGGAGGGAACGAGCAGTTCTTC
cdr3_aa: CASAFRGGNEQFF
j_call: TRBJ2-1
clone_size: few
d_call: TRBD2
v_call: TRBV7-6

cdr3_nt: TGTGCCAGCAGCCCGGAGACAGGTGACGAGCAGTACTTC
cdr3_aa: CASSPETGDEQYF
j_call: TRBJ2-7
clone_size: -
d_call: -
v_call: TRBV7-2

cdr3_nt: TGTGCCAGCAGCACCCGGACCGGGGGAGCCAAAAACATTCAGTACTTC
cdr3_aa: CASSTRTGGAKNIQYF
j_call: TRBJ2-4
clone_size: -
d_call: -
v_call: TRBV7-4

cdr3_nt: TGTGCCAGCAGCCGGGGAGTCTACGAGCAGTACTTC
cdr3_aa: CASSRGVYEQYF
j_call: TRBJ2-7
clone_size: few
d_call: -
v_call: TRBV6-2/TRBV6-3

cdr3_nt: TGTGCCAGCAGCCCCCAGGGGGCAGGGGGGATAGATACGCAGTATTTT
cdr3_aa: CASSPQGAGGIDTQYF
j_call: TRBJ2-3
clone_size: -
d_call: TRBD1
v_call: TRBV11-2

cdr3_nt: TGTGCCACCAGCACCGACCCCCCAGAGAACTATGGCTACACCTTC
cdr3_aa: CATSTDPPENYGYTF
j_call: TRBJ1-2
clone_size: -
d_call: -
v_call: TRBV15

cdr3_nt: TGTGCCAGCAGACCCAACCGGGGGGCCCAAGAGACCCAGTACTTC
cdr3_aa: CASRPNRGAQETQYF
j_call: TRBJ2-5
clone_size: few
d_call: -
v_call: TRBV7-2

cdr3_nt: TGCAGTGCTAGAGATCTAGCGGGCCCCAGTCACACAGATACGCAGTATTTT
cdr3_aa: CSARDLAGPSHTDTQYF
j_call: TRBJ2-3
clone_size: few
d_call: TRBD2
v_call: TRBV20-1

cdr3_nt: TGTGCCAGCAGCCCAACTGCGACAGGGAGCACCGGGGAGCTGTTTTTT
cdr3_aa: CASSPTATGSTGELFF
j_call: TRBJ2-2
clone_size: -
d_call: TRBD1
v_call: TRBV7-8

cdr3_nt: TGCGCCAGCAGCCAAGATTCAGTCTCCTACGAGCAGTACTTC
cdr3_aa: CASSQDSVSYEQYF
j_call: TRBJ2-7
clone_size: few
d_call: -
v_call: TRBV4-3

cdr3_nt: TGTGCCAGCAGCCCCTTCCCCTCTGGAAACACCATATATTTT
cdr3_aa: CASSPFPSGNTIYF
j_call: TRBJ1-3
clone_size: few
d_call: -
v_call: TRBV7-2